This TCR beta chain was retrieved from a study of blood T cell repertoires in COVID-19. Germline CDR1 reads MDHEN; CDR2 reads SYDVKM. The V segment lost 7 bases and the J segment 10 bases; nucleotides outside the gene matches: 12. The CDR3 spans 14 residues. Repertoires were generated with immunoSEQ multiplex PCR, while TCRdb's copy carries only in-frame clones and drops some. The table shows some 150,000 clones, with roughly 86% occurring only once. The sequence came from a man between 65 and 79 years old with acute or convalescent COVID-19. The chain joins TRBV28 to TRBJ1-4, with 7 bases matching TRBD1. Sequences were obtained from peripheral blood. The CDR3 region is CASKSPGQGGKLFF. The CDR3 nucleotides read TGTGCCAGCAAAAGTCCGGGGCAGGGGGGAAAACTGTTTTTT.